The 7 T cell receptor beta chains below all came from one sample that was sequenced in a study of blood T cell repertoires in COVID-19. TCRdb keeps only in-frame clones here, not all; method: immunoSEQ multiplex PCR. The table shows 150,000 or so clones, with roughly 83% occurring only once. The specimen was peripheral blood. These receptors were obtained from a man in his late teens or twenties with active or convalescent COVID-19.

This clone came up once. The V call is TRBV27, the J call TRBJ2-3, with D hard to call. In germline, CDR1 is MNHEY, CDR2 SMNVEV (reference sequence). The ends were cut back, 3 bases at V and 3 bases at J, with 19 bases in the middle. This CDR3 is 17 amino acids long. As DNA, the CDR3 is TGTGCCAGCAGTTTTAATCTAGTTTCCGCGCGGACAGATACGCAGTATTTT. Encoded protein: CASSFNLVSARTDTQYF.

This clone was seen a few times. The V gene is TRBV21-1, the J gene TRBJ1-4; TRBD1, the table's D call, lacks a check against the DNA. TRBV21-1 is deemed a pseudogene. The CDR3 has 15 residues. The CDR3 nucleotides are TGTGCCAGCAGCGAGGAACAGGGGGCTAATGAAAAACTGTTTTTT. It encodes CASSEEQGANEKLFF.

V usage is TRBV6-2 or TRBV6-3 and J usage is TRBJ1-5; D gene uncertain. In germline, CDR1 is MNHEY, CDR2 SVGEGT. Trimming took 2 bases from V and 0 from J, leaving 5 bases between them. The CDR3 has 14 residues. CDR3 sequence (DNA): TGTGCCAGCAGTTACGCAGGTAGCAATCAGCCCCAGCATTTT. This sequence encodes CASSYAGSNQPQHF.

The rearrangement joins TRBV6-2 or TRBV6-3 to TRBJ1-2, with D hard to call. V shed 0 bases and J shed 5 bases, with 4 bases lying between them. This CDR3 has 12 amino acids. Germline CDR1 reads MNHEY; CDR2 reads SVGEGT. CDR3 region: CASSYSSYGYTF. The CDR3 DNA reads TGTGCCAGCAGTTACTCGAGTTATGGCTACACCTTC.

The chain links TRBV5-1 to TRBJ2-7, with 7 bases aligning to TRBD2. The CDR3 is made up of 14 amino acids. The junction had 11 bases not matched to a gene; V was cut back by 4 bases and J by 7 bases. Germline CDR1 and CDR2: SGHRS and YFSETQ. The CDR3 DNA reads as TGCGCCAGCAGCCCGTCGAGCGGGGCCTTAGAGCAGTACTTC. The encoded protein is CASSPSSGALEQYF.

This clone came up once. The chain carries TRBV4-2 and TRBJ2-3; D might be TRBD1 (6 bases). This CDR3 is built from 17 residues. V was shortened by 1 base and J by 3 bases, with 17 bases between the two germline ends. CDR1 LGHNA and CDR2 YNFKEQ come from the germline V gene. CDR3 amino acids: CASSQAYRTDGTDTQYF. The CDR3 region has the DNA TGTGCCAGCAGCCAAGCTTACCGGACAGATGGAACAGATACGCAGTATTTT.

The genes are TRBV5-1 and TRBJ2-4; TRBD2 might be the D (5 bases). V was shortened by 2 bases and J by 0 bases, with 15 bases between the two germline ends. This CDR3 has 17 amino acids. Per the germline V gene, CDR1 is SGHRS and CDR2 is YFSETQ. CDR3 residues: CASSFDSRGRAKNIQYF. The CDR3 nucleotides are TGCGCCAGCAGCTTTGATTCACGGGGAAGAGCCAAAAACATTCAGTACTTC.